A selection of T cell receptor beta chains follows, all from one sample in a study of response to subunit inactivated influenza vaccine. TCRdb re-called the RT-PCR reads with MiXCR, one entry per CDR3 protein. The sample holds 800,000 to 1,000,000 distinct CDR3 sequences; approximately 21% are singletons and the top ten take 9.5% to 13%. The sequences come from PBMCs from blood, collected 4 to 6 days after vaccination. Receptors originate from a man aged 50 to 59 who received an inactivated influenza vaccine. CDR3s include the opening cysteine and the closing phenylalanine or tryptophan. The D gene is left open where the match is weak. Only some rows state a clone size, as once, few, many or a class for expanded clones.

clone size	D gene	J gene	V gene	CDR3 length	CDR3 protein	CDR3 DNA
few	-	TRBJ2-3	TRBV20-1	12	CSALGRTDTQYF	TGCAGTGCGCTCGGGAGAACAGATACGCAGTATTTT
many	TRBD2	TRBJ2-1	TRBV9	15	CASSESGSSYNEQFF	TGTGCCAGCAGCGAAAGCGGGAGTTCCTACAATGAGCAGTTCTTC
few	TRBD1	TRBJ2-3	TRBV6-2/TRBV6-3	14	CASSQGQGIDTQYF	TGTGCCAGCAGCCAAGGACAGGGGATCGATACGCAGTATTTT
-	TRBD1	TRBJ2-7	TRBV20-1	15	CSASHRTGSSYEQYF	TGCAGTGCTAGCCATAGGACAGGGAGCTCCTACGAGCAGTACTTC
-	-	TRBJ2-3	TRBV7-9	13	CASSLITGDTQYF	TGTGCCAGCAGCTTAATAACTGGGGACACGCAGTATTTT
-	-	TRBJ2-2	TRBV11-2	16	CASKMVAVGNTGELFF	TGTGCCAGCAAAATGGTAGCGGTTGGGAACACCGGGGAGCTGTTTTTT
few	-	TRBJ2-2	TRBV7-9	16	CASSLVTGTNSGELFF	TGTGCCAGCAGCTTAGTCACCGGGACCAACTCCGGGGAGCTGTTTTTT
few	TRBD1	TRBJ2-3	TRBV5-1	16	CASSLGQGASTDTQYF	TGCGCCAGCAGCTTGGGACAGGGGGCCAGCACAGATACGCAGTATTTT
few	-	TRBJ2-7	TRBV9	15	CASSVGAGSSYEQYF	TGTGCCAGCAGCGTAGGGGCAGGTTCGTCCTACGAGCAGTACTTC
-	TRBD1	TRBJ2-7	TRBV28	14	CASSGPGQGDEQYF	TGTGCCAGCAGTGGACCGGGACAGGGTGACGAGCAGTACTTC
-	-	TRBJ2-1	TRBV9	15	CASSVASGTGYEQFF	TGTGCCAGCAGCGTAGCTAGCGGGACAGGTTATGAGCAGTTCTTC
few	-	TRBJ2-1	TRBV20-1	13	CSARVPGVGEQFF	TGCAGTGCTAGAGTGCCAGGGGTTGGTGAGCAGTTCTTC
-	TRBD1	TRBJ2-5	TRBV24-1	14	CATSDLGTEETQYF	TGTGCCACCAGTGACCTGGGGACAGAGGAGACCCAGTACTTC
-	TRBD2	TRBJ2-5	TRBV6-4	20	CASSRFGGGSLLKVGETQYF	TGTGCCAGCAGTCGATTCGGGGGAGGGTCGCTCCTAAAAGTGGGGGAGACCCAGTACTTC
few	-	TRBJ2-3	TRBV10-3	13	CAISDGATDTQYF	TGTGCCATCAGTGACGGCGCCACAGATACGCAGTATTTT
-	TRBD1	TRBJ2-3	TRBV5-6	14	CASSPGQGASTQYF	TGTGCCAGCAGCCCCGGACAGGGGGCAAGTACGCAGTATTTT
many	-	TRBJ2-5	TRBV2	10	CASGTETQYF	TGTGCCAGCGGGACTGAGACCCAGTACTTC
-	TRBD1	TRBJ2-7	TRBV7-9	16	CASSLGGTAGALEQYF	TGTGCCAGCAGCTTAGGAGGGACAGCCGGGGCTCTTGAGCAGTACTTC
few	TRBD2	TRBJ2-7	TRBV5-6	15	CASSLFGRARYEQYF	TGTGCCAGCAGCTTGTTCGGGAGGGCCCGGTACGAGCAGTACTTC
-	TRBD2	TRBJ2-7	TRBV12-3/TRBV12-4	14	CASSRQGLASEQYF	TGTGCCAGCAGTCGACAGGGACTAGCCAGCGAGCAGTACTTC
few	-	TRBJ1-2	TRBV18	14	CASSPKNDNYGYTF	TGTGCCAGCTCACCTAAAAACGATAACTATGGCTACACCTTC
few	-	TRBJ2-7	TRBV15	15	CATSRGDSGVYEQYF	TGTGCCACCAGCAGGGGAGACAGTGGAGTCTACGAGCAGTACTTC
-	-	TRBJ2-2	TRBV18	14	CASSGVKNTGELFF	TGTGCCAGCTCAGGGGTCAAGAACACCGGGGAGCTGTTTTTT
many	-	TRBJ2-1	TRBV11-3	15	CASSSARGGYNEQFF	TGTGCCAGCAGCTCCGCTCGGGGCGGGTACAATGAGCAGTTCTTC
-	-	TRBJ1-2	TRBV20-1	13	CSAETGPNYGYTF	TGCAGTGCTGAGACAGGACCTAACTATGGCTACACCTTC
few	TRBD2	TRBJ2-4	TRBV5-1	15	CASSERLADKNIQYF	TGCGCCAGCAGCGAGCGGCTAGCGGACAAAAACATTCAGTACTTC
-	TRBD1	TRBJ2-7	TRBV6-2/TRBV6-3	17	CASSSIYPGQGTYEQYF	TGTGCCAGCAGCTCTATATACCCAGGACAGGGGACCTACGAGCAGTACTTC
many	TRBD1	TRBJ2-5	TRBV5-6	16	CASSSTGTGITETQYF	TGTGCCAGCAGCTCCACCGGGACAGGAATCACTGAGACCCAGTACTTC
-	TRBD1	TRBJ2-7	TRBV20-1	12	CSERRTGREQYF	TGCAGTGAAAGAAGGACAGGTCGCGAGCAGTACTTC
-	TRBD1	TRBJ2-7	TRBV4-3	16	CASSFRTGRNDDEQYF	TGCGCCAGCAGCTTCCGGACAGGGCGAAACGACGACGAGCAGTACTTC
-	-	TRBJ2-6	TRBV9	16	CASSVGPISGANVLTF	TGTGCCAGCAGCGTAGGTCCGATCTCTGGGGCCAACGTCCTGACTTTC
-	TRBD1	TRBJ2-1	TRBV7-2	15	CASSSRTGGHYEQFF	TGTGCCAGCAGCTCTAGGACAGGGGGTCACTATGAGCAGTTCTTC
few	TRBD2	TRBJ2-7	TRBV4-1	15	CASSAGTSGTYEQYF	TGCGCCAGCAGTGCCGGGACTAGCGGGACCTACGAGCAGTACTTC
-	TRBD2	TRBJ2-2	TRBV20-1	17	CSASLAGGPFLGGELFF	TGCAGTGCTAGCCTAGCGGGAGGGCCCTTTTTAGGCGGGGAGCTGTTTTTT
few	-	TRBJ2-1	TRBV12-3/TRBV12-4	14	CASSLRTEQGEQFF	TGTGCCAGCAGTCTCCGGACGGAACAGGGCGAGCAGTTCTTC
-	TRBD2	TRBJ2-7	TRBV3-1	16	CASSQMGTSGIYEQYF	TGTGCCAGCAGCCAGATGGGGACTAGCGGGATATACGAGCAGTACTTC
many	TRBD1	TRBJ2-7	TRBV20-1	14	CSARDSLAAYEQYF	TGCAGTGCTCGGGACAGTTTGGCAGCCTACGAGCAGTACTTC
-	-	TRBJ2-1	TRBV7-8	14	CASSSPRGYNEQFF	TGTGCCAGCAGCTCCCCCCGGGGTTACAATGAGCAGTTCTTC
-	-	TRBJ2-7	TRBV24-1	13	CATSTLNGGEQYF	TGTGCCACCAGTACACTTAACGGGGGCGAGCAGTACTTC
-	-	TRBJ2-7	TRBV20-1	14	CSARDPFSSYEQYF	TGCAGTGCTAGAGACCCCTTCTCGTCCTACGAGCAGTACTTC
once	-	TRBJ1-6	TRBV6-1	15	CASSLTQGGNSPLHF	TGTGCCAGCAGTCTAACCCAAGGGGGAAATTCACCCCTCCACTTT
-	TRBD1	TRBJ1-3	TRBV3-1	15	CASSRDRAAGNTIYF	TGTGCCAGCAGCCGGGACAGGGCTGCTGGAAACACCATATATTTT
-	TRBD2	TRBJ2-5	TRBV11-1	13	CASSHGLGETQYF	TGTGCCAGCAGCCACGGACTAGGGGAGACCCAGTACTTC
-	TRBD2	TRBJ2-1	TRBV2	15	CASSEGAGGSNEQFF	TGTGCCAGCAGTGAAGGTGCGGGAGGTAGCAATGAGCAGTTCTTC
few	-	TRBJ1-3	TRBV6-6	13	CASSPVSGNTIYF	TGTGCCAGCAGTCCTGTCTCTGGAAACACCATATATTTT
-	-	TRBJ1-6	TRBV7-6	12	CASSLVHSPLHF	TGTGCCAGCAGCTTAGTTCATTCACCCCTCCACTTT
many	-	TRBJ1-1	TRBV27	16	CASSLAGYAVNTEAFF	TGTGCCAGCAGTTTGGCGGGGTACGCGGTGAACACTGAAGCTTTCTTT
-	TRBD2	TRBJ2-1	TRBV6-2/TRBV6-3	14	CASSSQGLAFEQFF	TGTGCCAGCAGTTCCCAGGGACTAGCTTTCGAGCAGTTCTTC